This is a list of T cell receptor beta chains from one sample in a study of cytomegalovirus exposure and HLA in healthy donors. The method was immunoSEQ multiplex PCR; TCRdb's version includes in-frame clones alone and lacks a portion of them. The sample holds approximately 110,000 clones; more than 70% are singletons and the top ten take more than 0.2%. Sequencing input: PBMCs. These receptors originate from a man aged 45-65 years in good health and CMV-seronegative. The CDR3 runs from the conserved cysteine through the conserved F or W. The D gene is left open where the match is weak. The size of a clone is reported for some rows only, either as once, few or many, or as a class for expanded clones.

D: -; J: TRBJ2-2; V: TRBV5-6; size: once; CDR3: CASSPVTRDTGELFF; DNA: TGTGCCAGCAGCCCGGTGACTAGGGACACCGGGGAGCTGTTTTTT
D: -; J: TRBJ2-5; V: TRBV5-6; size: -; CDR3: CASSSQLDMETQYF; DNA: TGTGCCAGCAGCTCTCAGCTTGACATGGAGACCCAGTACTTC
D: TRBD1; J: TRBJ2-3; V: TRBV28; size: -; CDR3: CASRMAGTGSDTQYF; DNA: TGTGCCAGCAGAATGGCCGGGACAGGGTCAGATACGCAGTATTTT
D: TRBD1; J: TRBJ1-1; V: TRBV28; size: -; CDR3: CASSFMRRQGTEAFF; DNA: TGTGCCAGCAGTTTTATGCGAAGACAGGGAACTGAAGCTTTCTTT
D: TRBD2; J: TRBJ2-1; V: TRBV28; size: -; CDR3: CASSPSGRVYNEQFF; DNA: TGTGCCAGCAGTCCTAGCGGGAGGGTCTACAATGAGCAGTTCTTC
D: -; J: TRBJ2-5; V: TRBV28; size: -; CDR3: CASTKRLGETQYF; DNA: TGTGCCAGCACAAAGCGGTTGGGGGAGACCCAGTACTTC
D: -; J: TRBJ1-4; V: TRBV6-1; size: -; CDR3: CASSEGWAGEKLFF; DNA: TGTGCCAGCAGTGAAGGCTGGGCGGGGGAAAAACTGTTTTTT
D: TRBD1; J: TRBJ1-5; V: TRBV10-3; size: few; CDR3: CAIKGTGGDQPQHF; DNA: TGTGCCATCAAGGGTACAGGGGGAGATCAGCCCCAGCATTTT
D: TRBD1; J: TRBJ2-6; V: TRBV9; size: -; CDR3: CASSGTGNSGANVLTF; DNA: TGTGCCAGCAGCGGGACAGGAAACTCTGGGGCCAACGTCCTGACTTTC
D: -; J: TRBJ2-1; V: TRBV6-6; size: -; CDR3: CAAGLIGGGNNEQFF; DNA: TGTGCCGCCGGTCTCATAGGGGGCGGGAACAATGAGCAGTTCTTC
D: TRBD1; J: TRBJ2-7; V: TRBV5-1; size: few; CDR3: CASSPSRTGGRGQYF; DNA: TGCGCCAGCAGCCCCTCACGGACAGGGGGACGAGGGCAGTACTTC
D: -; J: TRBJ2-5; V: TRBV11-1; size: -; CDR3: CASSQNGFRRSETQYF; DNA: TGTGCCAGCAGCCAAAACGGCTTCCGGAGGTCAGAGACCCAGTACTTC
D: TRBD2; J: TRBJ2-3; V: TRBV7-6; size: -; CDR3: CASSPRLAGSTDTQYF; DNA: TGTGCCAGCAGCCCAAGACTAGCGGGGAGCACAGATACGCAGTATTTT
D: -; J: TRBJ2-7; V: TRBV27; size: -; CDR3: CASSLSSLSEQYF; DNA: TGTGCCAGCAGTTTAAGTAGTTTATCCGAGCAGTACTTC
D: -; J: TRBJ2-3; V: TRBV7-2; size: few; CDR3: CASSEGAGDTQYF; DNA: TGTGCCAGCAGCGAGGGGGCGGGGGATACGCAGTATTTT
D: TRBD1; J: TRBJ1-1; V: TRBV27; size: -; CDR3: CASSVTGGNTEAFF; DNA: TGTGCCAGCAGTGTGACAGGGGGAAACACTGAAGCTTTCTTT
D: TRBD1; J: TRBJ1-1; V: TRBV4-3; size: -; CDR3: CASSRGQGRTEAFF; DNA: TGCGCCAGCAGCCGGGGACAGGGAAGAACTGAAGCTTTCTTT
D: -; J: TRBJ2-3; V: TRBV7-9; size: -; CDR3: CASSPTGQRTDTQYF; DNA: TGTGCCAGCAGCCCAACGGGACAACGCACAGATACGCAGTATTTT
D: -; J: TRBJ2-7; V: TRBV18; size: -; CDR3: CASSLSSASPPDEQYF; DNA: TGTGCCAGCTCCCTGTCTAGCGCTTCTCCTCCGGACGAGCAGTACTTC
D: -; J: TRBJ2-3; V: TRBV5-1; size: once; CDR3: CASSLESGSSTDTQYF; DNA: TGCGCCAGCAGCTTGGAAAGCGGGTCTAGCACAGATACGCAGTATTTT
D: -; J: TRBJ2-7; V: TRBV5-1; size: few; CDR3: CASSQGSPRGASEQYF; DNA: TGCGCCAGCAGCCAGGGATCACCTCGGGGGGCCTCCGAGCAGTACTTC
D: -; J: TRBJ1-4; V: TRBV10-3; size: -; CDR3: CAVRRGGGYEKLFF; DNA: TGTGCCGTCCGGCGGGGGGGAGGTTATGAAAAACTGTTTTTT
D: TRBD1; J: TRBJ2-7; V: TRBV7-8; size: -; CDR3: CASSPGTGGVNAYEQYF; DNA: TGTGCCAGCAGCCCCGGGACAGGGGGCGTAAACGCCTACGAGCAGTACTTC
D: TRBD2; J: TRBJ2-1; V: TRBV2; size: -; CDR3: CASRGGRNEQFF; DNA: TGTGCCAGCAGGGGGGGGAGGAATGAGCAGTTCTTC
D: -; J: TRBJ1-6; V: TRBV18; size: -; CDR3: CASSPGQGTYNSPLHF; DNA: TGTGCCAGCTCACCGGGGCAGGGGACCTATAATTCACCCCTCCACTTT
D: -; J: TRBJ1-1; V: TRBV9; size: -; CDR3: CASSMRASITEAFF; DNA: TGTGCCAGCAGCATGCGGGCCAGTATCACTGAAGCTTTCTTT
D: TRBD1; J: TRBJ2-7; V: TRBV11-2; size: -; CDR3: CASSTSLGQGVREQYF; DNA: TGTGCCAGCAGCACGAGCCTCGGACAGGGGGTTAGGGAGCAGTACTTC
D: -; J: TRBJ2-1; V: TRBV19; size: once; CDR3: CASGAPRGSYNEQFF; DNA: TGTGCCAGTGGGGCCCCAAGGGGGTCCTACAATGAGCAGTTCTTC
D: -; J: TRBJ2-2; V: TRBV5-1; size: -; CDR3: CASSTKRQPENTGELFF; DNA: TGCGCCAGCAGCACAAAAAGACAGCCAGAAAACACCGGGGAGCTGTTTTTT
D: -; J: TRBJ2-7; V: TRBV5-1; size: -; CDR3: CASSRQGFNEQYF; DNA: TGCGCCAGCAGTCGGCAGGGATTCAACGAGCAGTACTTC
D: -; J: TRBJ2-7; V: TRBV5-8; size: -; CDR3: CASSTRTARSTYEQYF; DNA: TGTGCCAGCAGCACCAGGACAGCCCGGTCGACCTACGAGCAGTACTTC
D: -; J: TRBJ2-4; V: TRBV20-1; size: -; CDR3: CSAPNRVQYF; DNA: TGCAGTGCTCCTAATAGAGTTCAGTACTTC
D: -; J: TRBJ2-2; V: TRBV11-2; size: once; CDR3: CASSFRSDTGELFF; DNA: TGTGCCAGCAGCTTCCGATCGGACACCGGGGAGCTGTTTTTT
D: TRBD2; J: TRBJ2-2; V: TRBV28; size: -; CDR3: CASTRLAGGANTGELFF; DNA: TGTGCCAGCACCCGACTAGCGGGAGGCGCGAACACCGGGGAGCTGTTTTTT
D: -; J: TRBJ2-2; V: TRBV11-2; size: -; CDR3: CASSFFGQLNTGELFF; DNA: TGTGCCAGCAGCTTTTTTGGACAGCTCAACACCGGGGAGCTGTTTTTT
D: TRBD2; J: TRBJ2-7; V: TRBV30; size: -; CDR3: CAWTATSGAYEQYF; DNA: TGTGCCTGGACAGCGACTAGCGGGGCCTACGAGCAGTACTTC
D: TRBD2; J: TRBJ2-1; V: TRBV28; size: -; CDR3: CASSLAGLARNNEQFF; DNA: TGTGCCAGCAGTTTGGCTGGACTAGCGCGAAACAATGAGCAGTTCTTC
D: TRBD1; J: TRBJ1-1; V: TRBV4-3; size: -; CDR3: CASSQEGQGAEAFF; DNA: TGCGCCAGCAGCCAAGAGGGACAGGGGGCTGAAGCTTTCTTT
D: TRBD2; J: TRBJ2-7; V: TRBV5-4; size: -; CDR3: CASSSTSGRDEQYF; DNA: TGTGCCAGCAGCTCAACTAGCGGGAGGGACGAGCAGTACTTC
D: TRBD1; J: TRBJ1-2; V: TRBV5-6; size: -; CDR3: CASSSRDRLYGGYTF; DNA: TGTGCCAGCAGCTCCCGGGACAGATTGTATGGTGGCTACACCTTC
D: TRBD2; J: TRBJ2-1; V: TRBV28; size: -; CDR3: CASSLLGTKPYNEQFF; DNA: TGTGCCAGCAGCTTGCTTGGGACTAAACCTTACAATGAGCAGTTCTTC
D: TRBD1; J: TRBJ2-2; V: TRBV13; size: -; CDR3: CASSPTGDTGELFF; DNA: TGTGCCAGCAGCCCTACAGGGGACACCGGGGAGCTGTTTTTT
D: -; J: TRBJ2-2; V: TRBV9; size: -; CDR3: CASNLQGVGELFF; DNA: TGTGCCAGCAACCTCCAGGGTGTTGGGGAGCTGTTTTTT
D: -; J: TRBJ2-7; V: TRBV5-8; size: once; CDR3: CASSHLAAGANEQYF; DNA: TGTGCCAGCAGCCACCTCGCGGCGGGGGCAAACGAGCAGTACTTC
D: -; J: TRBJ1-2; V: TRBV7-9; size: -; CDR3: CASSLVESGYTF; DNA: TGTGCCAGCAGCTTGGTCGAGTCTGGCTACACCTTC
D: TRBD1; J: TRBJ2-7; V: TRBV30; size: -; CDR3: CAYKTRDRTYEQYF; DNA: TGTGCCTACAAAACCCGGGACAGAACCTACGAGCAGTACTTC
D: -; J: TRBJ2-7; V: TRBV5-4; size: once; CDR3: CASSSQGWEQYF; DNA: TGTGCCAGCAGCTCTCAGGGATGGGAGCAGTACTTC
D: -; J: TRBJ2-3; V: TRBV7-9; size: -; CDR3: CASGSADTQYF; DNA: TGTGCCAGCGGCTCCGCAGATACGCAGTATTTT
D: -; J: TRBJ1-6; V: TRBV4-3; size: -; CDR3: CASSQAGGRLNSPLHF; DNA: TGCGCCAGCAGCCAAGCGGGAGGGAGGCTGAATTCACCCCTCCACTTT
D: TRBD1; J: TRBJ1-1; V: TRBV5-6; size: few; CDR3: CASSLSGGTEAFF; DNA: TGTGCCAGCAGCTTGTCAGGGGGTACTGAAGCTTTCTTT
D: -; J: TRBJ2-7; V: TRBV11-2; size: -; CDR3: CASSLDRGWPYEQYF; DNA: TGTGCCAGCAGCTTAGATCGAGGGTGGCCCTACGAGCAGTACTTC
D: TRBD1; J: TRBJ2-1; V: TRBV9; size: few; CDR3: CASSLMGQGNEQFF; DNA: TGTGCCAGCAGCCTAATGGGACAGGGGAATGAGCAGTTCTTC
D: -; J: TRBJ2-2; V: TRBV6-5; size: -; CDR3: CASSPFDRPPGELFF; DNA: TGTGCCAGCAGTCCATTTGACAGGCCCCCCGGGGAGCTGTTTTTT
D: TRBD1; J: TRBJ2-7; V: TRBV7-2; size: -; CDR3: CASSSPQGVGYEQYF; DNA: TGTGCCAGCAGCTCCCCCCAGGGGGTCGGGTACGAGCAGTACTTC
D: TRBD1; J: TRBJ1-4; V: TRBV10-2; size: -; CDR3: CASSSGGHNEKLFF; DNA: TGCGCCAGCAGCTCAGGGGGGCATAATGAAAAACTGTTTTTT